This TCR beta chain was sequenced during a study of blood T cell repertoires in COVID-19. Overall study: Material from acute and convalescent COVID-19 was sourced from the United States, Italy and Spain. T cells, B-cell-depleted T cells, or PBMCs supplied cDNA or gDNA.

In germline, CDR1 is LNHDA, CDR2 SQIVND (reference sequence). This CDR3 region has 15 residues. Trimming at V came to 3 bases and at J to 1 base, leaving 4 bases not matched to a gene. Original methodology: Estimated nucleated cell counts came from reference gene primer amplification. Method: immunoSEQ multiplex PCR; TCRdb's copy keeps in-frame clones and lacks some. V, J and clone size are those of that table, while D and trimming were read from the DNA. Among about 260,000 clones listed, roughly 90% were seen once. On this clone: The same CDR3 arises from other DNA sequences in this sample as well.

The J gene is TRBJ1-1, the V gene TRBV19, with 8 bases fitting TRBD1. Sequencing was performed on peripheral blood. The source is a woman aged 45-59 years who had recovered from COVID-19. Here the CDR3 DNA reads TGTGCCAGTAGTATCGTCGGGACAGGGAACACTGAAGCTTTCTTT. It translates to CASSIVGTGNTEAFF. Variable domain in full (rest from reference TRBV19 and TRBJ1-1): DGGITQSPKYLFRKEGQNVTLSCEQNLNHDAMYWYRQDPGQGLRLIYYSQIVNDFQKGDIAEGYSVSREKKESFPLTVTSAQKNPTAFYLCASSIVGTGNTEAFFGQGTRLTVV.